A single sample gave rise to the 18 T cell receptor beta chains below, sequenced in a study of blood T cell repertoires in COVID-19. TCRdb keeps only in-frame clones here, not all; method: immunoSEQ multiplex PCR. Of 65,000 or so clones in the sample, around 84% were seen once. Sequencing was done on a sample of peripheral blood. The receptors originated from a woman in her 70s with acute or convalescent COVID-19.

The chain couples TRBV6-5 to TRBJ2-7, with no clear D. V lost 4 bases and J 1 base, leaving 17 bases between the germline ends. The CDR3 covers 16 residues. CDR1 is MNHEY and CDR2 is SVGAGI in the germline V gene. The CDR3 loop reads CASSSPDNRGSYEQYF. The DNA for the CDR3 is TGTGCCAGCAGTTCCCCCGACAATCGTGGATCCTACGAGCAGTACTTC.

CDR3 region: CSVEVPGVAKNIQYF. The CDR3 bases are TGCAGCGTTGAGGTCCCCGGGGTTGCCAAAAACATTCAGTACTTC. The V and J genes are TRBV29-1 and TRBJ2-4; D is possibly TRBD2 (5 bases). The germline V gene has CDR1 SQVTM and CDR2 ANQGSEA. Between the trimmed V and J ends, which lost 3 bases and 1 base, there was a span of 13 bases. This CDR3 is built from 15 residues. The full variable domain, rest sourced from reference TRBV29-1 and TRBJ2-4, is SAVISQKPSRDICQRGTSLTIQCQVDSQVTMMFWYRQQPGQSLTLIATANQGSEATYESGFVIDKFPISRPNLTFSTLTVSNMSPEDSSIYLCSVEVPGVAKNIQYFGAGTRLSVL.

The rearrangement links TRBV11-2 to TRBJ2-7; 7 nucleotides agree with TRBD1. Germline trimming cut 4 bases from V and 6 bases from J; bases unmatched to any gene: 12. The CDR3 extends over 15 amino acids. Germline values: CDR1 SGHAT, CDR2 FQNNGV. In DNA, the CDR3 is TGTGCCAGCAGCTCGCTGACAGGGCGGCCTGGCGAGCAGTACTTC. Translated, it gives CASSSLTGRPGEQYF.

This chain connects TRBV9 to TRBJ1-1; 7 bases agree with TRBD1. The length of the CDR3 is 17 residues. Germline lookup yields CDR1 SGDLS and CDR2 YYNGEE. Trimming removed 0 bases from V and 1 base from J; junction bases left unmatched: 9. The CDR3 DNA reads TGTGCCAGCAGCGTAGGAAACTCCGGGACAGCGAACACTGAAGCTTTCTTT. Translation gives CASSVGNSGTANTEAFF.

Here the CDR3 reads CASSYGGEQFF. The CDR3 bases are TGTGCCAGCAGTTACGGAGGGGAGCAGTTCTTC. V and J are TRBV11-2 and TRBJ2-1, with D perhaps TRBD2 (6 bases). This CDR3 is 11 amino acids long. Germline V lookup: CDR1 SGHAT, CDR2 FQNNGV. V dropped 6 bases and J dropped 10 bases, with 10 bases sitting between them.

This chain uses TRBV5-1 with TRBJ2-1, with 10 bases fitting TRBD2. The J segment lost 6 bases and the V segment lost 4 bases, leaving 7 bases of the junction unmatched. The CDR3 has 15 amino acids. Germline loops: CDR1 SGHRS, CDR2 YFSETQ. CDR3: CASSRRPSGSNEQFF. The CDR3 region has the DNA TGCGCCAGCAGCCGGAGGCCTAGCGGGAGCAATGAGCAGTTCTTC.

The V and J genes are TRBV29-1 and TRBJ2-5; D is unresolved. Per the germline V gene, CDR1 is SQVTM and CDR2 is ANQGSEA. V was clipped by 7 bases and J by 5 bases, with 17 bases between them. The CDR3 covers 13 residues. The CDR3 DNA is TGCAGCGCTTCGGGTTCTTTCCAGGAGACCCAGTACTTC. It translates to CSASGSFQETQYF. The variable domain in full, completed from reference TRBV29-1 and TRBJ2-5, reads SAVISQKPSRDICQRGTSLTIQCQVDSQVTMMFWYRQQPGQSLTLIATANQGSEATYESGFVIDKFPISRPNLTFSTLTVSNMSPEDSSIYLCSASGSFQETQYFGPGTRLLVL.

V is TRBV4-3 and J is TRBJ1-1, with unresolved D. CDR3 length equals 13 residues. V lost 0 bases to trimming and J lost 7 bases, with 9 bases between them. Looked up from germline, CDR1 is LGHNA and CDR2 is YSLEER. The DNA of the CDR3 is TGCGCCAGCAGCCAAGATCGGCAGGTTGAAGCTTTCTTT. It yields the protein CASSQDRQVEAFF.

The J gene is TRBJ1-2, the V gene TRBV2; 7 nucleotides match TRBD1. Unmatched junction bases numbered 3, after V lost 4 bases and J lost 4 bases. The CDR3 has 13 amino acids. Germline CDR1 reads SNHLY; CDR2 reads FYNNEI. DNA for the CDR3: TGTGCCAGCAGTGCACAGGGGAGCTATGGCTACACCTTC. Protein: CASSAQGSYGYTF.

This chain uses TRBV20-1 with TRBJ2-1, with 8 bases matching TRBD2. V shed 3 bases and J 2 bases; nucleotides not matched to a gene: 15. This CDR3 has 18 residues. Germline V gives CDR1 DFQATT, CDR2 SNEGSKA (reference sequence). The CDR3, as DNA: TGCAGTGCTAGTAAGTCCCAGCGGGGGCCCCGTACCTACAATGAGCAGTTCTTC. It translates to CSASKSQRGPRTYNEQFF.

The chain employs TRBV10-3 and TRBJ2-3; no clear D gene. Germline values: CDR1 ENHRY, CDR2 SYGVKD. There are 14 residues in the CDR3. V lost 10 bases and J lost 4, with 18 bases in between. CDR3 sequence: CATQEHSSSDTQYF. CDR3 DNA sequence: TGTGCCACCCAGGAACATTCGAGCTCAGATACGCAGTATTTT.

CDR3 amino acids: CASSQDVRDRAYEQYF. The CDR3 DNA follows: TGTGCCAGCAGCCAAGATGTCAGGGACAGAGCCTACGAGCAGTACTTC. This chain links TRBV4-2 with TRBJ2-7, with TRBD1 matching over 7 bases. Germline CDR1 LGHNA, CDR2 YNFKEQ. This CDR3 has 16 residues. V dropped 0 bases and J dropped 2; count of bases not matched to a gene: 7.

This clone turned up a few times. The chain combines TRBV6-2 or TRBV6-3 with TRBJ1-2; D unclear. The CDR3 loop spans 12 amino acids. Germline lookup yields CDR1 MNHEY and CDR2 SVGEGT. Trimming removed 3 bases from V and 7 bases from J, with 9 bases in between. The CDR3 nucleotides read TGTGCCAGCAGTTATCTGTTTAGTGGCTACACCTTC. Translated: CASSYLFSGYTF.

The rearrangement links TRBV6-5 to TRBJ1-6; 7 bases match TRBD1. CDR1 is MNHEY, CDR2 SVGAGI, per germline. Trimming took 6 bases from V and 10 from J; bases not matched to a gene: 6. The CDR3 runs to 13 residues. The chain's CDR3 is CASRTYRGSPLHF. The DNA for the CDR3 is TGTGCCAGCAGAACCTACAGGGGCTCACCCCTCCACTTT.

In this sample, this clone is medium-sized. The V call is TRBV7-9, the J call TRBJ2-3, with no clear D. CDR1 and CDR2 from the germline V gene are SEHNR and FQNEAQ (reference sequence). V lost 3 bases, J lost 5 bases, and 12 bases lay in between. The length of the CDR3 is 14 residues. The CDR3 nucleotides are TGTGCCAGCAGCTTCGGCGGCTCGGGAGATACGCAGTATTTT. Translated, it gives CASSFGGSGDTQYF.

V gene TRBV2 combines with J gene TRBJ2-2; D is perhaps TRBD2 (6 bases). The germline V and J ends were trimmed by 5 bases and 5 bases, with 12 bases remaining between them. Germline V gene data show CDR1 as SNHLY and CDR2 as FYNNEI. The CDR3 length is 14 residues. CDR3 coding DNA: TGTGCCAGCAGTCAGGCCCGGGGGACCGGGGAGCTGTTTTTT. Protein: CASSQARGTGELFF.

The V call is TRBV6-4, the J call TRBJ2-7, with D possibly matching TRBD2 (6 bases). Trimming took off 10 bases at V and 2 bases at J, with 21 bases between the two ends. The CDR3 spans 15 residues. In germline, CDR1 is MRHNA, CDR2 SNTAGT. The CDR3: CAKHNWRGATYEQYF. In nucleotides, the CDR3 is TGTGCCAAGCATAATTGGCGCGGGGCAACCTACGAGCAGTACTTC.

The V and J genes are TRBV3-1 (or the pseudogene TRBV3-2) and TRBJ2-4, with D possibly being TRBD1 (6 bases). Trimming cost V 4 bases and J 0 bases, with 13 bases left between them. Germline-derived CDR1 and CDR2 are LGHDT and YNNKEL (reference sequence). The CDR3 loop spans 16 amino acids. The CDR3 DNA sequence: TGTGCCAGCAGCCCGGGACAATCACTAGCCAAAAACATTCAGTACTTC. Amino acid sequence: CASSPGQSLAKNIQYF.